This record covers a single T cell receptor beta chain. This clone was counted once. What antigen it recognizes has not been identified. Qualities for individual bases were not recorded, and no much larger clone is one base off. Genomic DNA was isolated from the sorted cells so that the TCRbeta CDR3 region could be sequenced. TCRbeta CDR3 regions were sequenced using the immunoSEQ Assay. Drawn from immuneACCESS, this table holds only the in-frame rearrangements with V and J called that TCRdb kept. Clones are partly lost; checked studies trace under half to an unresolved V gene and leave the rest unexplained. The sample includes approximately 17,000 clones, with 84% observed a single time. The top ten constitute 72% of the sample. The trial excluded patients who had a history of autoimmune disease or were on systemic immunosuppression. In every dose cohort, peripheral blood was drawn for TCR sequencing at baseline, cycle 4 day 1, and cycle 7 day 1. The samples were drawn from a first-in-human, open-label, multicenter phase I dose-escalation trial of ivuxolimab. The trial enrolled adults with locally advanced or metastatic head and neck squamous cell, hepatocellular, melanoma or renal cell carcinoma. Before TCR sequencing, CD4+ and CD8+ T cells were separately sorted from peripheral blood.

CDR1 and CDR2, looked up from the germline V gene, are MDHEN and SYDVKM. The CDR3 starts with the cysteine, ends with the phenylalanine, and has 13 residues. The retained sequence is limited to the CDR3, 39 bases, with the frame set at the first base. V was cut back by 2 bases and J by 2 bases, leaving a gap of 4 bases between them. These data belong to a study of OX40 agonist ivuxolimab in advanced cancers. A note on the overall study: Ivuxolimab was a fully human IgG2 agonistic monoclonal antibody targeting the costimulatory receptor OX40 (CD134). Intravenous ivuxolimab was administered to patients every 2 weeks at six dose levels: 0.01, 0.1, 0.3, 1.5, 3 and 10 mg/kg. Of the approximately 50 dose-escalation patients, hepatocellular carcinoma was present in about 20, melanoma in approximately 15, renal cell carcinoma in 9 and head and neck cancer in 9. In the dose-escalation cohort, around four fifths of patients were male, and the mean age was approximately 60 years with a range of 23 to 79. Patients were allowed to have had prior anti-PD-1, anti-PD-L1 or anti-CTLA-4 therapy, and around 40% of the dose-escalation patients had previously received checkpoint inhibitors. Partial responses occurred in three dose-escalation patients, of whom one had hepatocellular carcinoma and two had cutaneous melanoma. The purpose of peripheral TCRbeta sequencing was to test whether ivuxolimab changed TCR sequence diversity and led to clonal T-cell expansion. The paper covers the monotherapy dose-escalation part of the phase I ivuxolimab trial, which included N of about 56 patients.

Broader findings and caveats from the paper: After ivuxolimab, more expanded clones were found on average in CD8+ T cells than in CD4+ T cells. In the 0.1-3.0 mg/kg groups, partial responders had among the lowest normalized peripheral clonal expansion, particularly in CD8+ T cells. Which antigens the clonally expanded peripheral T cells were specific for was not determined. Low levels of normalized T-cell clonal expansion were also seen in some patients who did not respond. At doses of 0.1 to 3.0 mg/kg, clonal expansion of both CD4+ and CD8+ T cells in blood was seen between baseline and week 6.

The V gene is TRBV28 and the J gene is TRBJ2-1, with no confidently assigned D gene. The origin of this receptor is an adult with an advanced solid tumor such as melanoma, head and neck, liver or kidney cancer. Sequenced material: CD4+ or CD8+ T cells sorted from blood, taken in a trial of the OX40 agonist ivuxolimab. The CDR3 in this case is CASSLNAYNEQFF. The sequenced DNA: TGTGCCAGCAGTTTAAACGCCTACAATGAGCAGTTCTTC.